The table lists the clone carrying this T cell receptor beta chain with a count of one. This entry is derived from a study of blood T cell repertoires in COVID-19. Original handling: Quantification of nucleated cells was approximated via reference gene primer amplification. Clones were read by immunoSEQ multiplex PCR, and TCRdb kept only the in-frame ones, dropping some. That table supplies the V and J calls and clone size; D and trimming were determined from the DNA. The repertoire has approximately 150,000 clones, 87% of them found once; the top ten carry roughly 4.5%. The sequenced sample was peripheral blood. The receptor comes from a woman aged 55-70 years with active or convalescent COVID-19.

CDR3: CASSISTGESAFF. CDR3 nucleotides: TGTGCCAGTAGTATTTCTACAGGGGAGAGCGCTTTCTTT. V usage is TRBV19 and J usage is TRBJ1-1, with 7 bases lining up with TRBD1. Trimming removed 3 bases from V and 11 bases from J; junction bases left unmatched: 9. The CDR3 is made up of 13 amino acids. Germline values: CDR1 LNHDA, CDR2 SQIVND (reference sequence).